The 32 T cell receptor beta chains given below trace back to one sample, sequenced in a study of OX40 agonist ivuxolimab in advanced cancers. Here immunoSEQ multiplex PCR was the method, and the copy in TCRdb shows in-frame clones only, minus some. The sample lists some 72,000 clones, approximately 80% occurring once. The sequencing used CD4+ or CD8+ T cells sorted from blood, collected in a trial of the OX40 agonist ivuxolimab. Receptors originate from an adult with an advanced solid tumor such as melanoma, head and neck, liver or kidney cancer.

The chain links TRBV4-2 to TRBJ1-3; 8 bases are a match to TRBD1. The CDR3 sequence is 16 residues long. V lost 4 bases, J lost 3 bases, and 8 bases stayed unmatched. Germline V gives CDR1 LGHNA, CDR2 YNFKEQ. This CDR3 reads CASSPDNDRGGNTIYF. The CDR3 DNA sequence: TGTGCCAGCAGCCCTGACAATGACAGGGGTGGAAACACCATATATTTT.

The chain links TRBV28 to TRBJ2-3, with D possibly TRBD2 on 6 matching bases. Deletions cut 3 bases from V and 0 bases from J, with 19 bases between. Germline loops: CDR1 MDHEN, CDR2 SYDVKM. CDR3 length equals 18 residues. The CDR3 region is CASSFLLGGGDSTDTQYF. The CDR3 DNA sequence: TGTGCCAGCAGTTTCCTCCTTGGGGGAGGCGATAGCACAGATACGCAGTATTTT.

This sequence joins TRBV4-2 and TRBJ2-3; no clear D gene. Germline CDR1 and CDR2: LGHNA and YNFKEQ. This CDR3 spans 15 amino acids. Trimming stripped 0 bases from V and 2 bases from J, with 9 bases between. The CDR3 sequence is CASSQEVGPTDTQYF. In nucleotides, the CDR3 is TGTGCCAGCAGCCAAGAAGTTGGACCCACAGATACGCAGTATTTT.

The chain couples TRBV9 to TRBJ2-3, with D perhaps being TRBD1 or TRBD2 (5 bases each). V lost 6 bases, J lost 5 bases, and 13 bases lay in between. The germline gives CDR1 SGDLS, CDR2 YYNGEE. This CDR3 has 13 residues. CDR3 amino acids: CASNYTGGDTQYF. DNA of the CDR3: TGTGCCAGCAACTACACTGGGGGAGATACGCAGTATTTT.

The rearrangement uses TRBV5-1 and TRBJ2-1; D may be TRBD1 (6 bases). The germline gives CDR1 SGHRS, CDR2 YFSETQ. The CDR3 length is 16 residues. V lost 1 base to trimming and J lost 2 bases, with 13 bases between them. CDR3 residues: CASSLQSGVTYNEQFF. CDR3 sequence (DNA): TGCGCCAGCAGCTTGCAATCAGGGGTTACCTACAATGAGCAGTTCTTC. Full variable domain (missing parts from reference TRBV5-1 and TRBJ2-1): KAGVTQTPRYLIKTRGQQVTLSCSPISGHRSVSWYQQTPGQGLQFLFEYFSETQRNKGNFPGRFSGRQFSNSRSEMNVSTLELGDSALYLCASSLQSGVTYNEQFFGPGTRLTVL.

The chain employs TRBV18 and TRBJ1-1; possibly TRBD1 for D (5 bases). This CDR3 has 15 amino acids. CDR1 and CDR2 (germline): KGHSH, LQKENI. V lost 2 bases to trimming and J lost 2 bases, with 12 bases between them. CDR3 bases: TGTGCCAGCTCACCAATGGAGAGGGGAAACACTGAAGCTTTCTTT. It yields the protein CASSPMERGNTEAFF. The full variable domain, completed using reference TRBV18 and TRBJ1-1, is NAGVMQNPRHLVRRRGQEARLRCSPMKGHSHVYWYRQLPEEGLKFMVYLQKENIIDESGMPKERFSAEFPKEGPSILRIQQVVRGDSAAYFCASSPMERGNTEAFFGQGTRLTVV.

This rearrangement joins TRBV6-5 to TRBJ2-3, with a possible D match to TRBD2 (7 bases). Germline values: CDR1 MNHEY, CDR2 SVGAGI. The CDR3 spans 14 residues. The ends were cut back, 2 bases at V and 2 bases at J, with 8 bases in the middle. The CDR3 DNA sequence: TGTGCCAGCAGTTACGGGGGGGCCACAGATACGCAGTATTTT. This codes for CASSYGGATDTQYF.

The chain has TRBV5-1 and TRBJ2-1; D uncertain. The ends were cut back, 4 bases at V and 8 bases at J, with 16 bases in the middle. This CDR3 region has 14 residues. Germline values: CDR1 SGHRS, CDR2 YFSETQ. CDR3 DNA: TGCGCCAGCAGCGCCACGGGCCCCACATATGAGCAGTTCTTC. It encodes CASSATGPTYEQFF. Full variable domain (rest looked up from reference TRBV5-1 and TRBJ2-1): KAGVTQTPRYLIKTRGQQVTLSCSPISGHRSVSWYQQTPGQGLQFLFEYFSETQRNKGNFPGRFSGRQFSNSRSEMNVSTLELGDSALYLCASSATGPTYEQFFGPGTRLTVL.

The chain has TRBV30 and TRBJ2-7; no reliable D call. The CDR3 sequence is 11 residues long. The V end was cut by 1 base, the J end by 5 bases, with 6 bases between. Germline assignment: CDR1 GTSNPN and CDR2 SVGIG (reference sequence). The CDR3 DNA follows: TGTGCCTGGAGTGGTCTTCACGAGCAGTACTTC. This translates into CAWSGLHEQYF.

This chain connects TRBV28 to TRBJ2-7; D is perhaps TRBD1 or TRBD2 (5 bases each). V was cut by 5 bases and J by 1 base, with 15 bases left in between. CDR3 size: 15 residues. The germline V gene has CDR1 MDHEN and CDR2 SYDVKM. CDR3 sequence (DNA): TGTGCCAGCAGTCCCACCGGGACGGGGTCCTACGAGCAGTACTTC. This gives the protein CASSPTGTGSYEQYF.

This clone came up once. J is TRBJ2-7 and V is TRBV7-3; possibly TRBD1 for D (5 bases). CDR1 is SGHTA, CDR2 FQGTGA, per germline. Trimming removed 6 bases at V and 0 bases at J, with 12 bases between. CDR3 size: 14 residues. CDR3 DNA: TGTGCCAGCAGACCCGACAGCAACTCCTACGAGCAGTACTTC. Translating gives CASRPDSNSYEQYF.

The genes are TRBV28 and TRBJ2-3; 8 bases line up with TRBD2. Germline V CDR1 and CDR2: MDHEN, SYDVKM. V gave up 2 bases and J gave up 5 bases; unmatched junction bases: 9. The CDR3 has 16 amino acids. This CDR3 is CASSLGSAGGLDTQYF. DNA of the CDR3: TGTGCCAGCAGTTTAGGTTCTGCGGGAGGTTTAGATACGCAGTATTTT.

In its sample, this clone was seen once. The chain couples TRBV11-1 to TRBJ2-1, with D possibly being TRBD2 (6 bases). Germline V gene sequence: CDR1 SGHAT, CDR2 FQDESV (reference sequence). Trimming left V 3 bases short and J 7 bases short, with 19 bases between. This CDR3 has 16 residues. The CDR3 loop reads CASSLRLDLYGNEQFF. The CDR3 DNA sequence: TGTGCCAGCAGCTTGAGACTAGACCTCTATGGGAATGAGCAGTTCTTC.

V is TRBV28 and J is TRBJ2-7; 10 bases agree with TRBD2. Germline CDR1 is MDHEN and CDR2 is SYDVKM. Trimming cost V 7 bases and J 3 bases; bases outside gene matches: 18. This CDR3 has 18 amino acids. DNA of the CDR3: TGTGCCAGCACCGCCGGTGGGGGTTGGACTAGCGGATTCTACGAGCAGTACTTC. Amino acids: CASTAGGGWTSGFYEQYF.

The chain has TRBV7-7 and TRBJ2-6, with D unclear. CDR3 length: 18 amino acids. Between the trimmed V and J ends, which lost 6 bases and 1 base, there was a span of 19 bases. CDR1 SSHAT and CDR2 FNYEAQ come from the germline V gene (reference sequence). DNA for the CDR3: TGTGCCAGCAGTCCTTCGCAGATCTTTCAATCTGGGGCCAACGTCCTGACTTTC. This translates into CASSPSQIFQSGANVLTF.

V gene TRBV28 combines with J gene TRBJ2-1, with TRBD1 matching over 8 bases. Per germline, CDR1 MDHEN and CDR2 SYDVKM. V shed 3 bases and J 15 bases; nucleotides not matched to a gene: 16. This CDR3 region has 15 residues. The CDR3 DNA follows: TGTGCCAGCAGTTTGCACCTGGGACAGGTCGGATCGGCGTTCTTC. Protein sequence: CASSLHLGQVGSAFF.

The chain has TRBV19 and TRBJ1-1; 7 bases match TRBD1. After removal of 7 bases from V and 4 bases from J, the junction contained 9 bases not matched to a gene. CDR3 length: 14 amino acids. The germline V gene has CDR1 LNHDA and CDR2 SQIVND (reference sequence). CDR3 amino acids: CASTPRGLGTEAFF. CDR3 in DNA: TGTGCCAGTACTCCAAGGGGGCTCGGCACTGAAGCTTTCTTT.

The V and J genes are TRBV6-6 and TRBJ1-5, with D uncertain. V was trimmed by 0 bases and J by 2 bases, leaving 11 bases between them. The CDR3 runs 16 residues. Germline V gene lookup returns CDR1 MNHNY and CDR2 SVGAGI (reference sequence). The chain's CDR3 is CASSYSGSGGNQPQHF. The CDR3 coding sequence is TGTGCCAGCAGTTACTCTGGGTCTGGGGGCAATCAGCCCCAGCATTTT.

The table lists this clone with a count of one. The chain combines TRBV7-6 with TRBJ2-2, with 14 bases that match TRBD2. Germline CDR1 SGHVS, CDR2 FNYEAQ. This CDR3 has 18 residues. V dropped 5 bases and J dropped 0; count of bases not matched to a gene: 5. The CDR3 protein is CASSPGLAGGANTGELFF. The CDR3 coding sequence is TGTGCCAGCAGCCCCGGACTAGCGGGAGGTGCGAACACCGGGGAGCTGTTTTTT. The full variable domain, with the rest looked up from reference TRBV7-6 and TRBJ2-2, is GAGVSQSPRYKVTKRGQDVALRCDPISGHVSLYWYRQALGQGPEFLTYFNYEAQQDKSGLPNDRFSAERPEGSISTLTIQRTEQRDSAMYRCASSPGLAGGANTGELFFGEGSRLTVL.

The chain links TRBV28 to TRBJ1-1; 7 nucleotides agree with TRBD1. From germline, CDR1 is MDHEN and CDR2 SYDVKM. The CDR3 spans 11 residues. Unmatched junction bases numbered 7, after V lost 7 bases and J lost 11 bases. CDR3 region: CASTGQARAFF. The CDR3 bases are TGTGCCAGCACCGGACAGGCCCGGGCTTTCTTT.

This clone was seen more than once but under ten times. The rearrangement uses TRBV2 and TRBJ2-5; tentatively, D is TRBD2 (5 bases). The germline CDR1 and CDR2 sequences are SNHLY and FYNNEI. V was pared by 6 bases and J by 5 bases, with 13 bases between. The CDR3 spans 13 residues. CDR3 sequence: CASSQNEGETQYF. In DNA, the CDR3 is TGTGCCAGCAGCCAGAATGAGGGCGAGACCCAGTACTTC.

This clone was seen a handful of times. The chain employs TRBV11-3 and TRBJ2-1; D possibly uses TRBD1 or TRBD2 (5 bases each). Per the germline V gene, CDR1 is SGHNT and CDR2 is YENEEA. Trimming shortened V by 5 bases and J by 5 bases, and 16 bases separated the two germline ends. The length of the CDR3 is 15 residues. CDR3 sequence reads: CASSPGTETNNEQFF. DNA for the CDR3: TGTGCCAGCAGCCCTGGGACCGAAACTAACAATGAGCAGTTCTTC.

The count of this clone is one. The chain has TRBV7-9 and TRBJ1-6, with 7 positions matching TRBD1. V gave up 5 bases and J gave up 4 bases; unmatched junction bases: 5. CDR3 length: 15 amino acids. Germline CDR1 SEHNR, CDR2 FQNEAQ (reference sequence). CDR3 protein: CASSPRQGYNSPLHF. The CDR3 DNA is TGTGCCAGCAGCCCGCGACAGGGTTATAATTCACCCCTCCACTTT.

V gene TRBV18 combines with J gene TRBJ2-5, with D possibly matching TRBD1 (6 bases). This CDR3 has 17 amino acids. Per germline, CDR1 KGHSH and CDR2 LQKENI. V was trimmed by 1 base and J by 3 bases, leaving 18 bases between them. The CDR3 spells CASSPLGTTAGEETQYF. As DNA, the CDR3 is TGTGCCAGCTCACCACTGGGGACAACCGCCGGCGAAGAGACCCAGTACTTC.

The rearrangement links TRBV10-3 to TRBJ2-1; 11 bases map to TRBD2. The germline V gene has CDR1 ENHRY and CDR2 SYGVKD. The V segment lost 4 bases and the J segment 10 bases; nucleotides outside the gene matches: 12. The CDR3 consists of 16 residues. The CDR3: CAISGGTSGGGPEQFF. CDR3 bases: TGTGCCATCAGTGGAGGAACTAGCGGGGGAGGGCCCGAGCAGTTCTTC.

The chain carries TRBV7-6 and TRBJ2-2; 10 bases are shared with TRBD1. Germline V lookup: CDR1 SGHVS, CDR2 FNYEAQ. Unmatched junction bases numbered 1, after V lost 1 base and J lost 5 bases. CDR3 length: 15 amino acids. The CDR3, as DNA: TGTGCCAGCAGCTTAGGACAGGGGGCGACCGGGGAGCTGTTTTTT. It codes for CASSLGQGATGELFF.

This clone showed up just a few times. This CDR3 is CASSPRPTSGRDSTGELFF. The CDR3 DNA reads as TGTGCCAGCAGCCCCCGACCGACTAGCGGGAGGGATAGCACCGGGGAGCTGTTTTTT. The rearrangement uses TRBV7-6 and TRBJ2-2; TRBD2 matches at 14 bases. The germline gives CDR1 SGHVS, CDR2 FNYEAQ. This CDR3 has 19 amino acids. The V gene end was trimmed by 5 bases and the J gene end by 4 bases; junction bases not matched to a gene: 12.

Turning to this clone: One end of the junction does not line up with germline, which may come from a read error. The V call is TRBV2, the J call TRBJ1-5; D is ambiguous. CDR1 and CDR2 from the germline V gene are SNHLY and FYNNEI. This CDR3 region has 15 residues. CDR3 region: CASSEAQARIQAQHF. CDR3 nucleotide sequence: TGTGCCAGCAGTGAAGCTCAGGCGCGGATTCAGGCCCAGCATTTT.

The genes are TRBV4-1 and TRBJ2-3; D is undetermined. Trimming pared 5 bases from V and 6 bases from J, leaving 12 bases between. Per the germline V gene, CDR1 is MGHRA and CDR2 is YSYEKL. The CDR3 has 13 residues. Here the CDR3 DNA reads TGCGCCAGCAGCTACCCCCCTGGGGATACGCAGTATTTT. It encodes CASSYPPGDTQYF.

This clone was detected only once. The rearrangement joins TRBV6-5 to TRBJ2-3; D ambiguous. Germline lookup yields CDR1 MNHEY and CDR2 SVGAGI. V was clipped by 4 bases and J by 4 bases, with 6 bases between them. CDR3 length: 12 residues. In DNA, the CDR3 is TGTGCCAGCAGTTCTCGTCCAGATACGCAGTATTTT. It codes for CASSSRPDTQYF.

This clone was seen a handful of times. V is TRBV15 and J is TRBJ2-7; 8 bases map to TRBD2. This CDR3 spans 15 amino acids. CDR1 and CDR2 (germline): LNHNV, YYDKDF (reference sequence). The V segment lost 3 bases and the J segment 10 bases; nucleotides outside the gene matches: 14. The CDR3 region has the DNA TGTGCCACCAGCAGGGAAACTAGCGGAGAAAGCGTTCAGTACTTC. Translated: CATSRETSGESVQYF.

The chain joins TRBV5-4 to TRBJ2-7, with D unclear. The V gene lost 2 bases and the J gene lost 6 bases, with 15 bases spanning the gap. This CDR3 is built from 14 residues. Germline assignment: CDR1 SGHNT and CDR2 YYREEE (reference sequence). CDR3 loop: CASSFGPYRAEQYF. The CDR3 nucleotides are TGTGCCAGCAGCTTCGGACCCTACCGAGCCGAGCAGTACTTC.